This T cell receptor beta chain is drawn from a study of blood T cell repertoires in COVID-19. Some clones are missing from TCRdb's copy, which holds only in-frame ones; the method was immunoSEQ multiplex PCR. The sample carries 200,000 to 250,000 clones, 70% to 85% recorded once. Across about two dozen US areas, participants ranged in age from about 18 to 100 years. Donors were grouped by their self-reported clinical history. For recovered donors of Cohort 3, there were two negative PCRs, clearance, or symptom resolution. The CDR3 has 15 amino acids. The V end lost 0 bases, the J end lost 4 bases, and 10 bases lay between the germline ends. The V gene's germline CDR1 is MGHRA and CDR2 YSYEKL.

The sequenced sample was PBMCs or T cells enriched from blood (not recorded which). The chain uses TRBV4-1 and TRBJ2-1; D uncertain. The sequence derives from a man in his forties who had recovered from COVID-19. In nucleotides, the CDR3 is TGCGCCAGCAGCCAAGATACGGCCAGGTACAATGAGCAGTTCTTC. Its translation is CASSQDTARYNEQFF.